The rows below give T cell receptor beta chains drawn from one sample of a study of human T cells and chemical hapten exposure. TCRdb passed the RACE reads through MiXCR, listing each CDR3 protein once. The repertoire includes more than 70,000 distinct CDR3 sequences, approximately 10% of them detected once, and roughly 3.4% sits in the top ten. The material sequenced was whole blood, taken in connection with sensitization to the hapten diphenylcyclopropenone (DPC). The receptors derive from a woman aged 55-69 years with alopecia areata. Some clones in this sample may be carry-over from other donors' samples. Both conserved end residues are part of each CDR3. A D gene is named only where the DNA matches it firmly. Size is omitted from some rows. Given values are once, few, many or a class for expanded clones.

J | D | size | V | CDR3
TRBJ2-3 | TRBD1 | many | TRBV7-9 | CASSSTPGQDTPTQYF
TRBJ1-1 | TRBD1 | many | TRBV5-1 | CASSLVQGAVNTEAFF
TRBJ1-6 | TRBD1 | NA | TRBV6-1 | CASSERIGGDSPLHF
TRBJ1-6 | NA | NA | TRBV3-1 | CASSQDGGRSNSPLHF
TRBJ1-5 | NA | few | TRBV6-5 | CASSYSGALQPQHF
TRBJ1-2 | NA | NA | TRBV28 | CASSTGTGYGYTF
TRBJ2-7 | TRBD2 | few | TRBV5-1 | CASSFPGPLGDYYF
TRBJ2-2 | NA | many | TRBV12-3/TRBV12-4 | CASSWEGANTGELFF
TRBJ1-6 | NA | NA | TRBV3-1 | CASSQDNRFYSPLHF
TRBJ1-4 | NA | many | TRBV24-1 | CATSDPDGSHNEKLFF
TRBJ2-1 | TRBD2 | few | TRBV10-3 | CAIRGLAGETYNEQFF
TRBJ2-7 | NA | few | TRBV27 | CASSLKGFSYEQYF
TRBJ2-1 | NA | few | TRBV6-4 | CASSDSGTSYNEQFF
TRBJ1-1 | TRBD1 | many | TRBV20-1 | CSATRQGTEAFF
TRBJ2-2 | NA | many | TRBV4-2 | CASSGWGAYTNTGELFF
TRBJ1-1 | TRBD1 | NA | TRBV10-3 | CAISETLDRDTEAFF
TRBJ1-3 | NA | few | TRBV7-7 | CASSLAPDSGNTIYF
TRBJ1-6 | NA | few | TRBV23-1 | CASRNKGGAGSGSYNSPLHF
TRBJ1-5 | NA | many | TRBV3-1 | CASSQMRTQVPSNQPQHF
TRBJ1-5 | NA | few | TRBV2 | CASSEGGGFFQPQHF
TRBJ2-1 | TRBD2 | few | TRBV30 | CAWSAGGYNEQFF
TRBJ2-1 | NA | NA | TRBV11-3 | CASSTDTRSQFF
TRBJ1-1 | NA | many | TRBV7-6 | CASSLVGVPGAFF
TRBJ1-4 | TRBD1 | many | TRBV3-1 | CASSQGDRFFFHEKLFF
TRBJ1-2 | TRBD1 | few | TRBV5-1 | CASSSQPGQGAGSYGYTF
TRBJ2-5 | NA | few | TRBV5-1 | CASSLDFEETQYF
TRBJ1-1 | TRBD1 | NA | TRBV7-3 | CASSPGTDLNTEAFF
TRBJ2-6 | NA | few | TRBV6-2/TRBV6-3 | CASSHGGANVLTF
TRBJ1-2 | NA | few | TRBV27 | CASSLSSPPGGGYTF
TRBJ1-1 | NA | few | TRBV2 | CASSKNTEAFF
TRBJ1-1 | NA | many | TRBV27 | CASSAAGGGDTEAFF
TRBJ2-3 | NA | few | TRBV24-1 | CATSDLRQADTQYF
TRBJ2-5 | NA | NA | TRBV7-3 | CASSSGYPQTQYF
TRBJ1-2 | TRBD1 | many | TRBV12-3/TRBV12-4 | CASSPPGQLPNGYTF
TRBJ1-1 | NA | NA | TRBV5-1 | CASSLLGPVNTEAFF
TRBJ1-5 | NA | few | TRBV20-1 | CSAIQNSNQPQHF